A selection of T cell receptor beta chains follows, all from one sample in a study of shared clonotypes between healthy human individuals. The table came from immunoSEQ multiplex PCR; TCRdb's copy has only in-frame clones and leaves some out. This sample has millions of clones; 90% to 95% occur once, and the top ten carry about 0.37%. The sequenced material came from naive CD4+ T cells from PBMCs. Receptors originate from a man younger than 35 in good health. Some clones in this sample may be carry-over from other donors' samples. Each CDR3 is given without its conserved first and last residue. Each record gives: CDR3 protein, V gene.

ASTRTSGSNEQF | TRBV5-1
ASSQYRLRGTYGYT | TRBV2
ASSEGGRAGNIQY | TRBV2
ASSQPRVVGGTDTQY | TRBV4-1
ASSQGVGTDTQY | TRBV18
ASSGTGNLAF | TRBV28
ASSLGGPFETQY | TRBV5-1
ASSTVGFSEPQH | TRBV4-1
ASSVTPSGNTIY | TRBV9
ASSDLGTGDEKLF | TRBV2
ASSKQGGTINEKLF | TRBV9
ASSQQGTNTGELF | TRBV7-6
ACLRDVANYGYT | TRBV30
ASSYQGPIGTQY | TRBV6-5
SAQGDGYGYT | TRBV29-1
ASSREFGTEAF | TRBV6-4